This T cell receptor beta chain was observed in a study of OX40 agonist ivuxolimab in advanced cancers. Whole-study findings and limits: At 0.1 to 3.0 mg/kg, CD4+ and CD8+ blood T cells expanded clonally by week 6.

Enrollment shut out patients with autoimmune disease history or systemic immunosuppression. Germline V CDR1 and CDR2: GTSNPN, SVGIG (reference sequence). V lost 0 bases, J lost 3 bases, and 6 bases lay in between. There are 13 residues in the CDR3. This table comes from immunoSEQ multiplex PCR, and its TCRdb copy is limited to in-frame clones, with some not included. The top ten hold approximately 0.15% of the sample, which has 95,000 to 150,000 clones, about 94% seen once. This clone was seen only a few times. Its antigen is not known. The chain carries TRBV30 and TRBJ1-5, with D tentatively TRBD1 (5 bases). The sequencing here drew on CD4+ or CD8+ T cells sorted from blood, taken in a trial of the OX40 agonist ivuxolimab. The source is an adult with an advanced solid tumor such as melanoma, head and neck, liver or kidney cancer. The CDR3 region is CAWSVRDNQPQHF. In DNA, the CDR3 is TGTGCCTGGAGTGTCAGGGACAATCAGCCCCAGCATTTT.